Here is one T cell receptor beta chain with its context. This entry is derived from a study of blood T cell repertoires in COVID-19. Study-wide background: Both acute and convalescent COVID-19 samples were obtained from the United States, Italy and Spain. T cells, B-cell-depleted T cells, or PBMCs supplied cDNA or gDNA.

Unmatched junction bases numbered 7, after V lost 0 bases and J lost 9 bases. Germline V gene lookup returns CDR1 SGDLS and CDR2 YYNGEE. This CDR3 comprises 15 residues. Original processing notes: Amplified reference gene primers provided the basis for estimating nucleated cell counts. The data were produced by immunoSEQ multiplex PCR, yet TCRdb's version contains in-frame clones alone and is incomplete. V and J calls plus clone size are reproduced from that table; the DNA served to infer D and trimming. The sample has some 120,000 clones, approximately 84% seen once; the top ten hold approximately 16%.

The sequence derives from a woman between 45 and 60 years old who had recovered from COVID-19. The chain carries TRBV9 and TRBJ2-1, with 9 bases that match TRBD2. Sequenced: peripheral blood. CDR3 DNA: TGTGCCAGCAGCGTAGGGGAGCGGGGGGTAGGTGAGCAGTTCTTC. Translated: CASSVGERGVGEQFF.